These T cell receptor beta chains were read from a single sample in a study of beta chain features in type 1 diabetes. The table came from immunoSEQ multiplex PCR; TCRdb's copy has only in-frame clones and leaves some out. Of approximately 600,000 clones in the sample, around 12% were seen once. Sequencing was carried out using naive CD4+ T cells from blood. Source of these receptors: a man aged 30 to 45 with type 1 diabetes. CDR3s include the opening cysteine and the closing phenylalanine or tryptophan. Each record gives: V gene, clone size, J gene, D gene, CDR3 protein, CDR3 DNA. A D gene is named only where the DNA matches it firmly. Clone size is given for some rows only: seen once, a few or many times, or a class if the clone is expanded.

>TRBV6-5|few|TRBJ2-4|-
CASSYSAGWGNIQYF
TGTGCCAGCAGTTACTCCGCGGGATGGGGGAACATTCAGTACTTC
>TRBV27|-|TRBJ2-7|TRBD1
CASSLVQGAGEQYF
TGTGCCAGCAGTTTAGTCCAGGGGGCAGGCGAGCAGTACTTC
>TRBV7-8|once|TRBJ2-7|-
CASRDPASRGEQYF
TGTGCCAGCAGGGACCCCGCGAGTCGCGGGGAGCAGTACTTC
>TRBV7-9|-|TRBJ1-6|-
CASSRAIPALLHF
TGTGCCAGCAGCAGGGCTATCCCGGCGCTCCTCCACTTT
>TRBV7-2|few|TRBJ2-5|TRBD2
CASSLGTSGGPVHF
TGTGCCAGCAGCCTGGGGACTAGCGGGGGGCCTGTCCACTTC
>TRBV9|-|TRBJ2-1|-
CASSATGRYNEQFF
TGTGCCAGCAGCGCCACAGGGAGGTACAATGAGCAGTTCTTC
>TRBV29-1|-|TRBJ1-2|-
CSVGVSDGYTF
TGCAGCGTTGGAGTGAGCGATGGCTACACCTTC
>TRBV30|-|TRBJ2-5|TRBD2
CAWDPGGETQYF
TGTGCCTGGGACCCGGGAGGAGAGACCCAGTACTTC
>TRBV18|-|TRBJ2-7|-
CASSPGRGPYEQYF
TGTGCCAGCTCACCCGGCAGGGGTCCCTACGAGCAGTACTTC
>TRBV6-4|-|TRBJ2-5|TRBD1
CASSDSDREETQYF
TGTGCCAGCAGTGACTCGGACAGGGAAGAGACCCAGTACTTC
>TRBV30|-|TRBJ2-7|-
CACRRGHSYEQYF
TGTGCCTGCCGCCGGGGGCACTCCTACGAGCAGTACTTC
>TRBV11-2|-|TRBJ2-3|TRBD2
CASSARAGNTDTQYF
TGTGCCAGCAGCGCCCGAGCGGGGAACACAGATACGCAGTATTTT
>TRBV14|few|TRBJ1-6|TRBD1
CASSQVTGRSPLHF
TGTGCCAGCAGCCAGGTGACAGGGAGATCACCCCTCCACTTT
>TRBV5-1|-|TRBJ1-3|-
CASSLMSNSGNTIYF
TGCGCCAGCAGCTTGATGAGTAACTCTGGAAACACCATATATTTT
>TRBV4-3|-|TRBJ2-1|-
CASSLPGPYNEQFF
TGCGCCAGCAGCCTACCAGGCCCTTACAATGAGCAGTTCTTC
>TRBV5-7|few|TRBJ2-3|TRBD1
CASSPDRDNTDTQYF
TGTGCCAGCAGTCCGGACAGGGACAACACAGATACGCAGTATTTT
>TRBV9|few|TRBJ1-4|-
CASSVRSATNEKLFF
TGTGCCAGCAGCGTCAGGAGTGCAACTAATGAAAAACTGTTTTTT
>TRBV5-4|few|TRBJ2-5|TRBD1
CASSLGGTGYQETQYF
TGTGCCAGCAGCTTGGGGGGGACAGGGTACCAAGAGACCCAGTACTTC
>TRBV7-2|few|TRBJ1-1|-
CASSLAERLEAFF
TGTGCCAGCAGCTTAGCGGAGCGGCTTGAAGCTTTCTTT
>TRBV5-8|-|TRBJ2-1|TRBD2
CASSLAYLAGGPNEQFF
TGTGCCAGCAGCTTGGCATACCTAGCGGGGGGACCCAATGAGCAGTTCTTC
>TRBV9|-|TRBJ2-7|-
CASSVGPHNRDWAPTRQYF
TGTGCCAGCAGCGTAGGTCCCCACAACCGGGACTGGGCTCCTACGAGGCAGTACTTC
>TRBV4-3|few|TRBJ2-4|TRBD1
CASSHSGTGGAWAKNIQYF
TGCGCCAGCAGCCACTCCGGGACAGGGGGCGCCTGGGCCAAAAACATTCAGTACTTC
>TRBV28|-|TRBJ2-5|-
CASRSMGSQETQYF
TGTGCCAGCAGATCGATGGGGAGCCAAGAGACCCAGTACTTC
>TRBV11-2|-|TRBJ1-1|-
CASSLEEGEAFF
TGTGCCAGCAGCCTAGAGGAGGGTGAAGCTTTCTTT
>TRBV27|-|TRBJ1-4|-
CASSRDPNEKLFF
TGTGCCAGCAGTCGGGACCCTAATGAAAAACTGTTTTTT
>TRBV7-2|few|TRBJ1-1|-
CASSLSGWGTEAFF
TGTGCCAGCAGCTTATCGGGGTGGGGCACTGAAGCTTTCTTT
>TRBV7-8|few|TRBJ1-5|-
CASSLSAGGVDQPQHF
TGTGCCAGCAGCCTTTCCGCGGGGGGCGTGGATCAGCCCCAGCATTTT
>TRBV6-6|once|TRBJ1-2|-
CASVRSNSRANYGYTF
TGTGCCAGCGTACGATCCAACAGCAGGGCGAACTATGGCTACACCTTC
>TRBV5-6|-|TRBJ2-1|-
CASSSGPEISYNEQFF
TGTGCCAGCAGCTCGGGCCCCGAAATATCCTACAATGAGCAGTTCTTC
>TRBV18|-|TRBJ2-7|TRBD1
CASSPTETGNEQYF
TGTGCCAGCTCACCAACGGAGACAGGGAACGAGCAGTACTTC
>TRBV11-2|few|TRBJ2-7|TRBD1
CASSLPGTGTYEQYF
TGTGCCAGCAGCTTACCCGGGACAGGTACCTACGAGCAGTACTTC
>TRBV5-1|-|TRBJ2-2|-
CASSLGWGGDTGELFF
TGCGCCAGCAGCTTGGGCTGGGGCGGAGACACCGGGGAGCTGTTTTTT
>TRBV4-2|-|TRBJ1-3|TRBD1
CASSTGTGGATGNTIYF
TGTGCCAGCAGCACCGGGACAGGGGGCGCAACGGGAAACACCATATATTTT
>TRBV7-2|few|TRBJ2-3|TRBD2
CASSPTSGGAGTDTQYF
TGTGCCAGCAGCCCGACTAGCGGGGGGGCCGGGACAGATACGCAGTATTTT
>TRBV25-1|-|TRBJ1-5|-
CASSVSTARQPQHF
TGTGCCAGCAGTGTGAGTACGGCGAGGCAGCCCCAGCATTTT
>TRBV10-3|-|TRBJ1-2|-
CAISDTENYGYTF
TGTGCCATCAGTGATACAGAAAACTATGGCTACACCTTC
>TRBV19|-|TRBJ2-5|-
CASSEERGVLETQYF
TGTGCCAGTAGTGAGGAGCGAGGGGTTTTGGAGACCCAGTACTTC
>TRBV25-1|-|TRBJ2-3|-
CASSKARGGTDTQYF
TGTGCCAGCAGTAAGGCCAGGGGTGGCACAGATACGCAGTATTTT
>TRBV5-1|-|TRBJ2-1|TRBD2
CASSLASGAYNEQFF
TGCGCCAGCAGCTTGGCTAGCGGAGCCTACAATGAGCAGTTCTTC
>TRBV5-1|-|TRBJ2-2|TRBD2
CASSLESRSGANTGELFF
TGCGCCAGCAGCTTGGAGTCGAGGAGCGGGGCAAACACCGGGGAGCTGTTTTTT
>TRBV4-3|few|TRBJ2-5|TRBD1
CASSTAQGQTQYF
TGCGCCAGCAGCACGGCACAGGGGCAGACCCAGTACTTC
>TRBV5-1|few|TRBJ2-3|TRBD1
CASSSGQEPDTQYF
TGCGCCAGCAGTTCAGGACAGGAACCCGATACGCAGTATTTT
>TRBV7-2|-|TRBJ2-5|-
CASSLSRGETQYF
TGTGCCAGCAGCTTAAGCAGGGGAGAGACCCAGTACTTC
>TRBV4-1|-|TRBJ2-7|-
CASSQYWTSYEQYF
TGCGCCAGCAGCCAATACTGGACCTCCTACGAGCAGTACTTC
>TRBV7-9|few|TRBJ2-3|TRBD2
CASSPLAGVTDTQYF
TGTGCCAGCAGCCCACTAGCGGGGGTCACAGATACGCAGTATTTT
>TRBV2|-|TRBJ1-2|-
CASSDGYVWGYTF
TGTGCCAGCAGTGACGGATACGTATGGGGCTACACCTTC
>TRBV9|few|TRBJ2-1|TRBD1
CASSVGAGQGNEQFF
TGTGCCAGCAGCGTAGGGGCCGGACAGGGGAATGAGCAGTTCTTC
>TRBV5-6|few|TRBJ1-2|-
CASSLSGSPSSTF
TGTGCCAGCAGCTTGTCGGGGTCCCCCTCTAGCACCTTC
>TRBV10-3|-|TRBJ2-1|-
CAISESRDAKSLSYNEQFF
TGTGCCATCAGTGAGTCGCGGGATGCTAAGTCTCTCTCCTACAATGAGCAGTTCTTC
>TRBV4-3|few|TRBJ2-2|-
CASSQDVGSGELFF
TGCGCCAGCAGCCAAGATGTAGGGTCCGGGGAGCTGTTTTTT
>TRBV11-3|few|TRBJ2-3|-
CASSLGSGHTDTQYF
TGTGCCAGCAGCTTAGGCTCAGGGCACACAGATACGCAGTATTTT
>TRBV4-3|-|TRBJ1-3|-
CASSQDRGSSGNTIYF
TGCGCCAGCAGCCAAGATAGAGGGTCCTCTGGAAACACCATATATTTT
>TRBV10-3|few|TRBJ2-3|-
CAISESEDTQYF
TGTGCCATCAGTGAGTCCGAAGATACGCAGTATTTT
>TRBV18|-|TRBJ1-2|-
CASSPTRVNYGYTF
TGTGCCAGCTCACCCACCCGGGTAAACTATGGCTACACCTTC
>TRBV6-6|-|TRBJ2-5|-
CASSYSGGRETQYF
TGTGCCAGCAGTTACTCGGGGGGTCGCGAGACCCAGTACTTC
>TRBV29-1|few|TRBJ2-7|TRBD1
CSVGTGGNEQYF
TGCAGCGTGGGAACAGGGGGCAACGAGCAGTACTTC